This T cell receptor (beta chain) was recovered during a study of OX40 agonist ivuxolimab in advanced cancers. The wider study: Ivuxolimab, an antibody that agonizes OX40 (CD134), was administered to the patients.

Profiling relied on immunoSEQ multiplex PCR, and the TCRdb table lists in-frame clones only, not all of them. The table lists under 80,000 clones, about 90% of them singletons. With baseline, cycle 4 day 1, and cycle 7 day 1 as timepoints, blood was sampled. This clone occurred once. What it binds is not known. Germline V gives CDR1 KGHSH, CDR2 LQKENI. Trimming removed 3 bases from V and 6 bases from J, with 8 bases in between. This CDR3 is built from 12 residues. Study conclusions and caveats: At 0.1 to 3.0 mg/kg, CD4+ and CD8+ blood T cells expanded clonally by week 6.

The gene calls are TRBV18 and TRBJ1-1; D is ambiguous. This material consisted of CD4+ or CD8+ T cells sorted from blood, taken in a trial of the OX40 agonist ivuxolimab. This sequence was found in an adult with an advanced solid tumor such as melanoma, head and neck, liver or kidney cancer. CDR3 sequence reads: CASSPGASEAFF. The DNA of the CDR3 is TGTGCCAGCTCACCCGGCGCTTCTGAAGCTTTCTTT.